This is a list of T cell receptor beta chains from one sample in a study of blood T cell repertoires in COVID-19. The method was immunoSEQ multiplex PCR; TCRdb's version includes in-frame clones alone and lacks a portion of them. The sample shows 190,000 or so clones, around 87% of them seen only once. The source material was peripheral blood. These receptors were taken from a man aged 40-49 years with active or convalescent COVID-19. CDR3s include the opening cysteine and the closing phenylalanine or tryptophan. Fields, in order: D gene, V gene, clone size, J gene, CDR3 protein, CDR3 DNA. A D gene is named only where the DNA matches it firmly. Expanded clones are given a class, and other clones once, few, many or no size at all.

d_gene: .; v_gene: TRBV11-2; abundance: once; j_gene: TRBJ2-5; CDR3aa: CASSLVRGFETQYF; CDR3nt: TGTGCCAGCAGCTTAGTAAGAGGCTTTGAGACCCAGTACTTC
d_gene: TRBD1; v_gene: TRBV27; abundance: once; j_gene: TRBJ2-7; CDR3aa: CASSLRAGTGGTYEQYF; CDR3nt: TGTGCCAGCAGCCTCCGGGCGGGGACAGGGGGGACCTACGAGCAGTACTTC
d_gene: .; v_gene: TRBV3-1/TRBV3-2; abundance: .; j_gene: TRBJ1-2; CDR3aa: CASSPTTGVGYTF; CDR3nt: TGTGCCAGCAGCCCCACGACGGGGGTTGGCTACACCTTC
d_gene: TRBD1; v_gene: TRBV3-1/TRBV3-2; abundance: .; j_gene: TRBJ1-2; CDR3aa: CASSQDGQGNYGYTF; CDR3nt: TGTGCCAGCAGCCAGGACGGACAGGGTAACTATGGCTACACCTTC
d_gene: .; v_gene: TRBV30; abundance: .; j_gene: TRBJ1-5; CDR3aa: CAWSVGAINQPQHF; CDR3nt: TGTGCCTGGAGTGTTGGAGCGATCAATCAGCCCCAGCATTTT
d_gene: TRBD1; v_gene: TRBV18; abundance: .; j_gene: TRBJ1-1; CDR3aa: CASSPPRGAGNTEAFF; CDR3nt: TGTGCCAGCTCACCACCCAGGGGGGCAGGGAACACTGAAGCTTTCTTT
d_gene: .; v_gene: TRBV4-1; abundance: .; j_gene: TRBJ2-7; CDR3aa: CASSQAPSSYEQYF; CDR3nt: TGCGCCAGCAGCCAGGCCCCAAGTTCCTACGAGCAGTACTTC
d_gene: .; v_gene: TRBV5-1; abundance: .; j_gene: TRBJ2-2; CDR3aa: CASSLAPGGELFF; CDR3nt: TGCGCCAGCAGCTTGGCCCCGGGCGGGGAGCTGTTTTTT
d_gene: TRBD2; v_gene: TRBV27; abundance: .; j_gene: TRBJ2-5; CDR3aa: CASSPLAGGPVGETQYF; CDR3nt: TGTGCCAGCAGTCCCCTAGCGGGGGGACCCGTGGGGGAGACCCAGTACTTC
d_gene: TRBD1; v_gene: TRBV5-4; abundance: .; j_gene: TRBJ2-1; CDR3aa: CASSLPRTGENEQFF; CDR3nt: TGTGCCAGCAGCTTACCGAGGACAGGGGAAAATGAGCAGTTCTTC
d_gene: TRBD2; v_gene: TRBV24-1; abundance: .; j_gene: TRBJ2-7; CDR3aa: CATSDPAGDGSYEQYF; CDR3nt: TGTGCCACCAGTGATCCTGCGGGGGACGGATCCTACGAGCAGTACTTC
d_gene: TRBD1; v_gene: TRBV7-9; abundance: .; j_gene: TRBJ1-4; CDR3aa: CASSLEFGQGNEKLFF; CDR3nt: TGTGCCAGCAGCTTAGAGTTTGGACAGGGGAATGAAAAACTGTTTTTT
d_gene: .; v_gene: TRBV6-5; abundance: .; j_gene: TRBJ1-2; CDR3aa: CASDVQVNYGYTF; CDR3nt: TGTGCCAGCGACGTTCAGGTTAACTATGGCTACACCTTC
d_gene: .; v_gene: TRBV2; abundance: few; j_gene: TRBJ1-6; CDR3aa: CASRASRERSPLHF; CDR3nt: TGTGCCAGCAGGGCTTCGAGGGAAAGGTCACCCCTCCACTTT
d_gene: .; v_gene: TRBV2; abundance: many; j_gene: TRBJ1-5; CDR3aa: CASSGPDYSNQPQHF; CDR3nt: TGTGCCAGCAGTGGCCCCGACTATAGCAATCAGCCCCAGCATTTT
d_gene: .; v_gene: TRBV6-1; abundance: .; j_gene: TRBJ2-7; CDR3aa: CASSEDGWGGVMSEQYF; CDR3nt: TGTGCCAGCAGTGAAGACGGATGGGGGGGCGTAATGAGCGAGCAGTACTTC
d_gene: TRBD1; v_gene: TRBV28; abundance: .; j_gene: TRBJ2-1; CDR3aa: CASSLPDRAYSNEQFF; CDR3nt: TGTGCCAGCAGTTTACCCGACAGGGCGTATTCCAATGAGCAGTTCTTC
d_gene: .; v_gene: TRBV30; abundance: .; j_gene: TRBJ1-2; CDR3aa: CAWSEPKRGGRGYTF; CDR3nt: TGTGCCTGGAGTGAACCGAAGAGGGGGGGCCGTGGCTACACCTTC
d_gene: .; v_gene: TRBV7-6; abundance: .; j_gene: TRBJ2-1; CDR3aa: CASSLGPPIQYNEQFF; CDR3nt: TGTGCCAGCAGCTTAGGGCCACCCATCCAATACAATGAGCAGTTCTTC
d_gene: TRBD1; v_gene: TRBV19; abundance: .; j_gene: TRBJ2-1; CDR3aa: CASSIRDRGYNEQFF; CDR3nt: TGTGCCAGTAGTATAAGGGACAGGGGATACAATGAGCAGTTCTTC
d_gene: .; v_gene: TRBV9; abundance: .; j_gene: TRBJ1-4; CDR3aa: CASSVSGTNEKLFF; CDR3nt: TGTGCCAGCAGCGTTTCCGGAACTAATGAAAAACTGTTTTTT
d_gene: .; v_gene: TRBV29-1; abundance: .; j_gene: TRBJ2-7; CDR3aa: CSVGGEQSYEQYF; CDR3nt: TGCAGCGTTGGTGGTGAACAGTCCTACGAGCAGTACTTC
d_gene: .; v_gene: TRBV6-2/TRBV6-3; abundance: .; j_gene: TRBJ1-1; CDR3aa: CASSYRPIPGGDTEAFF; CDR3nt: TGTGCCAGCAGTTATCGCCCAATCCCCGGGGGGGACACTGAAGCTTTCTTT
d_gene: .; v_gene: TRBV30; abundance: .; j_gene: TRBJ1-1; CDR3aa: CAWSFPFWANTEAFF; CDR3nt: TGTGCCTGGAGTTTCCCATTCTGGGCGAACACTGAAGCTTTCTTT
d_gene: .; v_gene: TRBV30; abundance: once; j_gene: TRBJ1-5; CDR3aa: CAWGGTGNQPQHF; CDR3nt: TGTGCCTGGGGTGGGACTGGGAATCAGCCCCAGCATTTT
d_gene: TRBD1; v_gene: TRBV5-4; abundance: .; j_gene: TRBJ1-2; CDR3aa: CASSPGQVGSGGYTF; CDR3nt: TGTGCCAGCAGCCCCGGACAGGTTGGGTCGGGTGGCTACACCTTC
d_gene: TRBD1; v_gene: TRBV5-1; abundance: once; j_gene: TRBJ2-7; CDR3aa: CASSTGQGIRYEQYF; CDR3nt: TGCGCCAGCAGCACTGGACAGGGGATCAGGTACGAGCAGTACTTC
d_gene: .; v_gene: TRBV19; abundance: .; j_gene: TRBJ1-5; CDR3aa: CASSPRGYSNQPQHF; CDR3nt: TGTGCCAGTAGTCCCCGGGGGTATAGCAATCAGCCCCAGCATTTT
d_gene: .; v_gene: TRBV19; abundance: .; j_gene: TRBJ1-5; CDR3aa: CASSMFLGTTNQPQHF; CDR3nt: TGTGCCAGTAGTATGTTCCTCGGGACAACTAATCAGCCCCAGCATTTT
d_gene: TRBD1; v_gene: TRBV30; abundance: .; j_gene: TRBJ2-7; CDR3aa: CAWSVPIRGHEQYF; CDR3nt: TGTGCCTGGAGTGTACCAATCAGGGGGCACGAGCAGTACTTC
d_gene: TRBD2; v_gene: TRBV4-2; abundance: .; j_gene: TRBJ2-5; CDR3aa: CASSQLAEQETQYF; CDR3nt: TGTGCCAGCAGCCAACTAGCGGAACAAGAGACCCAGTACTTC
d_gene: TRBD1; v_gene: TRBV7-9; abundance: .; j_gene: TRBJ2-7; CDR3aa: CASRSGTGVGVSF; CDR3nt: TGTGCCAGCAGATCCGGGACAGGGGTCGGGGTGAGCTTC
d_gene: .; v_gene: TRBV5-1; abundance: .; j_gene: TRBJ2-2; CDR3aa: CASGVDSQSTGELFF; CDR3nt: TGCGCCAGTGGGGTAGACAGTCAGTCAACCGGGGAGCTGTTTTTT
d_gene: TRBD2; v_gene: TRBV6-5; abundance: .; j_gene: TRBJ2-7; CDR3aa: CASSRGGREQYF; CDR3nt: TGTGCCAGCAGCCGGGGGGGACGGGAGCAGTACTTC
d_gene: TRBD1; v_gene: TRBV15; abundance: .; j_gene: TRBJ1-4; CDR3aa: CATSRTGATNEKLFF; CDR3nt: TGTGCCACCAGCAGAACAGGGGCAACTAATGAAAAACTGTTTTTT
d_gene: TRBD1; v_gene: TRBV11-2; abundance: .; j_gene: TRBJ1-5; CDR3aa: CASSLRTGTGQPQHF; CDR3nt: TGTGCCAGCAGCTTACGGACAGGGACGGGTCAGCCCCAGCATTTT
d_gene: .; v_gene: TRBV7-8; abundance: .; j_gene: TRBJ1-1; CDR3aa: CASSLGSARTEAFF; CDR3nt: TGTGCCAGCAGCTTAGGATCGGCCAGGACTGAAGCTTTCTTT
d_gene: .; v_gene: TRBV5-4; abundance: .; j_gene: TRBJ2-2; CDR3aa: CASSLLDNGELFF; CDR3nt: TGTGCCAGCAGCTTGCTGGACAACGGGGAGCTGTTTTTT
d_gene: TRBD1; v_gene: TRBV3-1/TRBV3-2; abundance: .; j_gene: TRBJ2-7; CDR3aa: CASSIRDRGSYEQYF; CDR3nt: TGTGCCAGCAGCATCCGGGACAGGGGTTCCTACGAGCAGTACTTC
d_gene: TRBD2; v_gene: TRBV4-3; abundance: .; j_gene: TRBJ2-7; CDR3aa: CASSQDTSGRAYEQYF; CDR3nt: TGCGCCAGCAGCCAAGATACTAGCGGGCGCGCCTACGAGCAGTACTTC
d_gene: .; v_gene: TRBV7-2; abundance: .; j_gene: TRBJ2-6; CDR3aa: CASSPNSGANVLTF; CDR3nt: TGTGCCAGCAGCCCTAACTCTGGGGCCAACGTCCTGACTTTC
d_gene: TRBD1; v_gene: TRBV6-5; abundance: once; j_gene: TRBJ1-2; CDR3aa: CASSYEDRGPFGYTF; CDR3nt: TGTGCCAGCAGTTACGAGGACAGGGGTCCCTTTGGCTACACCTTC
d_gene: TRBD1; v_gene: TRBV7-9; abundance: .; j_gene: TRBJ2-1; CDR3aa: CASNPRDRGGNEQFF; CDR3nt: TGTGCCAGCAACCCCCGGGACAGGGGGGGCAATGAGCAGTTCTTC
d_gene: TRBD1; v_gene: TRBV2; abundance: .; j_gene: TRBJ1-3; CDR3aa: CASRRGTASGNTIYF; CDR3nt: TGTGCCAGCAGAAGAGGGACAGCCTCTGGAAACACCATATATTTT
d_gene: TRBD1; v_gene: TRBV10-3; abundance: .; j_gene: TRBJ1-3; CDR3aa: CAISDRGAVSGNTIYF; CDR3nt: TGTGCCATCAGTGACAGGGGGGCCGTCTCTGGAAACACCATATATTTT
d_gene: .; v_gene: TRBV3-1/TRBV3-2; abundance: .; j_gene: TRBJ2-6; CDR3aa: CASSLDTSGANVLTF; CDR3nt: TGTGCCAGCAGCCTGGACACCTCTGGGGCCAACGTCCTGACTTTC
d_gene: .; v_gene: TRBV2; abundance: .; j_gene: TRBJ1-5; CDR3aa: CASRDRTSNQPQHF; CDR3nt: TGTGCCAGCAGGGACAGAACTAGCAATCAGCCCCAGCATTTT
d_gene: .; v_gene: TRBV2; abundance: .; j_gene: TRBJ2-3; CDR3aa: CASRGREGGTDTQYF; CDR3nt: TGTGCCAGCAGGGGCAGGGAGGGGGGCACAGATACGCAGTATTTT
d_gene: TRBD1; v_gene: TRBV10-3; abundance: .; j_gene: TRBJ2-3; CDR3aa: CAIRGQGTDTQYF; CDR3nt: TGTGCCATCAGAGGACAGGGGACAGATACGCAGTATTTT
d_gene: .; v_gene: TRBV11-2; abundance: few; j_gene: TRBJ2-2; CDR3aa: CASSSGPKGVWGELFF; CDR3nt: TGTGCCAGCAGCTCCGGGCCCAAGGGGGTATGGGGGGAGCTGTTTTTT
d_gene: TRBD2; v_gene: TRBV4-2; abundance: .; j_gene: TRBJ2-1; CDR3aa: CASSPKTSGAYNEQFF; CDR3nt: TGTGCCAGCAGCCCCAAGACTAGCGGAGCCTACAATGAGCAGTTCTTC
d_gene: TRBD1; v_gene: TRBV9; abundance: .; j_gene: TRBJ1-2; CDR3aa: CASSGLRDRVSYGYTF; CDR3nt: TGTGCCAGCAGCGGCCTCCGGGACAGGGTTAGCTATGGCTACACCTTC
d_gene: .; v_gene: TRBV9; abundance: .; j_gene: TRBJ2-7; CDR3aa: CASSPSGRGQIGEQYF; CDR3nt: TGTGCCAGCAGCCCCTCTGGGCGGGGCCAAATCGGCGAGCAGTACTTC
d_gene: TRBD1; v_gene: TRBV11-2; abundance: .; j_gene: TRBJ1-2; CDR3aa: CASSPQGYGYTF; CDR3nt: TGTGCCAGCAGCCCACAGGGGTATGGCTACACCTTC
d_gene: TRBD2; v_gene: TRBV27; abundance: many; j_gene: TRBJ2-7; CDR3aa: CASTMSSGAPGDEQYF; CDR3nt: TGTGCCAGCACGATGTCCAGCGGGGCCCCCGGGGACGAGCAGTACTTC
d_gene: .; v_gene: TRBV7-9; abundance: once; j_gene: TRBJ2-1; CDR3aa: CASSPRGYNEQFF; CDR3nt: TGTGCCAGCAGTCCAAGAGGGTACAATGAGCAGTTCTTC
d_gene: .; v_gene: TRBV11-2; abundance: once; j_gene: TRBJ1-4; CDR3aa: CASSRFSGQLFSTNEKLFF; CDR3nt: TGTGCCAGCAGCCGCTTTTCTGGACAGCTCTTCTCAACTAATGAAAAACTGTTTTTT